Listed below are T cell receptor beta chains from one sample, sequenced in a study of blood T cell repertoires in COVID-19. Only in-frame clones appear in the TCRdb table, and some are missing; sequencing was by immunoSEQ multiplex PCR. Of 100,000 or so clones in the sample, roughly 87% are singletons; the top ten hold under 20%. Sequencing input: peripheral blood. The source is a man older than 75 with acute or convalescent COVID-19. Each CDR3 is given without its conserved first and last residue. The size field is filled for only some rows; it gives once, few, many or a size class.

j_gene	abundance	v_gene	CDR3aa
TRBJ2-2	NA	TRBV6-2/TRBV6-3	ASSSLRGRGTGELF
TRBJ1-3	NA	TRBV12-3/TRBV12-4	AGLRVGGNTIY
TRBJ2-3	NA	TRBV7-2	ASSPSNTQY
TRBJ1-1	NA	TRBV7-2	ASSLARQSAEAF
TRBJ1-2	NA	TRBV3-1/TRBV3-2	ASSQETGILRNYGYT
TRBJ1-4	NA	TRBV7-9	ASSPGQGGEKLF
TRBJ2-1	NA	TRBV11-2	ASSPSGGRNEQF
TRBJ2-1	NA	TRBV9	ASSVGPPGGVNEQF
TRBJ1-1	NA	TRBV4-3	ASSDGGVAAEAF
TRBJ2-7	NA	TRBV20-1	SASRGGGTMSPEQY
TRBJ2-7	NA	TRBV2	ASSEAWAANEQY
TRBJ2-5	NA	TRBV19	ASSRGLQETQY
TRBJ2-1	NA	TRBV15	ATTQYNEQF
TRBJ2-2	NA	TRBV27	ASSKTSRTGELF
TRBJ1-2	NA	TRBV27	ASTTAGGKNYGYT
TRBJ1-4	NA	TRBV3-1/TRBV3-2	ASSQGKGTNEKLF
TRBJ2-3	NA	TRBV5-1	ASSSQGWRTDTQY
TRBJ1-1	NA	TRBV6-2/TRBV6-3	ASSRGAGSREAF
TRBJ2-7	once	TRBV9	ASSVGAENYEQY
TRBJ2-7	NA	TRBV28	ASRGPLFYEQY
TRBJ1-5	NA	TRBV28	ASRNRNQPQH
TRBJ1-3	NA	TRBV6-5	ASRGGLYSGNTIY
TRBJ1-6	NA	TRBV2	ASSQGVGLNSPLH
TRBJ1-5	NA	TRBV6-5	ASTEPGQGTRPQH
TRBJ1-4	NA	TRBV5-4	ASSLGMADNEKLF
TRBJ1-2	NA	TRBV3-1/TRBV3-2	ASSLQTATPGGYT
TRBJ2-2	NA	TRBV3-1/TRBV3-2	ASSYGLAANTGELF
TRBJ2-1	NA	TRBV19	ASSIQGAGYNEQF
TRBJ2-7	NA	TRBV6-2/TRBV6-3	ASTPVGRYEQY
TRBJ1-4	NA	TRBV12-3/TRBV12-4	ASARGAFEKLF
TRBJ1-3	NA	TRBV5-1	ASSGEGGNTIY
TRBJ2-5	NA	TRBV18	ASSPRQQETQY
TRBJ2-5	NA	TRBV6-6	ASSYGGGGRQETQY
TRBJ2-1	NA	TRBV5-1	ASSKGQGMTDEQF
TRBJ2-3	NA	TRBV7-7	ASSFKGGDTQY
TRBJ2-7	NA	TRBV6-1	ASSEVGTVYEQY
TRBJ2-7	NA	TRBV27	ASSLGRGDEQY
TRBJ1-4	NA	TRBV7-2	ASSVRGGTGPRGEKLF
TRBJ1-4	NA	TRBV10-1	ASSPYQGLEEKLF
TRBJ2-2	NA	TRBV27	ASTRTGKTGELF
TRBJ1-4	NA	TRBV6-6	ASSYSLATNEKLF
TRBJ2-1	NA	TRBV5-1	ASSLVGSPQGEQF
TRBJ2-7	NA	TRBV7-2	ASSLVTTEEQY
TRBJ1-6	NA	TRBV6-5	ASSYGDREGSPLH
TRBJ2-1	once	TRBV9	ASSVGLAGYNEQF
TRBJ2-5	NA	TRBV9	ASTSSVDRESETQY
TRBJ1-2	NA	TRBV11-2	ASSLSGGPYYGYT
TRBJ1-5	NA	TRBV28	ASSLDRGLRSNQPQH
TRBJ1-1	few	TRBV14	ASSQPTRNTEAF
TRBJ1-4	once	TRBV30	AWRQFATNEKLF
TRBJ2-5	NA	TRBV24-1	ATSDYETGIQETQY